Below, 16 T cell receptor beta chains from the same sample are listed, as sequenced in a study of identical twins. Each CDR3 protein gets one entry after TCRdb re-called the 5' RACE reads with MiXCR. The table has a few hundred thousand distinct CDR3 sequences, just under 10% seen once. These data were also reused for a study on yellow fever vaccine responses in identical twins.

Sequenced material: PBMCs. The receptors were sampled from a woman aged 18-29 years in good health.

This clonotype was observed at least ten times. V gene TRBV4-1 combines with J gene TRBJ2-1; TRBD2 matches at 9 bases. CDR3 length: 15 residues. CDR1 is MGHRA and CDR2 is YSYEKL in the germline V gene. J lost 9 bases, V lost 2 bases, and 8 bases had no gene match. The CDR3 nucleotides are TGCGCCAGCAGCCAATCCAGGACTAGCGATGGTGAGCAGTTCTTC. Translation gives CASSQSRTSDGEQFF.

This clonotype was seen just once. V is TRBV4-3 and J is TRBJ2-1; D not certain. Trimming stripped 4 bases from V and 3 bases from J, with 10 bases between. Germline-derived CDR1 and CDR2 are LGHNA and YSLEER. This CDR3 is built from 14 residues. The CDR3 spells CASSRSRDYNEQFF. The DNA for the CDR3 is TGCGCCAGCAGCCGTTCTAGGGACTACAATGAGCAGTTCTTC.

The chain employs TRBV29-1 and TRBJ2-7; TRBD2 matches at 7 bases. Germline V gene lookup returns CDR1 SQVTM and CDR2 ANQGSEA. The CDR3 contains 12 residues. With 5 bases clipped from V and 3 bases from J, the junction kept 4 bases outside the gene matches. CDR3 in amino acids: CSVLPGGYEQYF. CDR3 coding DNA: TGCAGCGTTCTGCCGGGAGGCTACGAGCAGTACTTC.

V is TRBV20-1 and J is TRBJ2-3; no firm D call. Germline CDR1 reads DFQATT; CDR2 reads SNEGSKA (reference sequence). V gave up 5 bases and J gave up 5 bases, with 14 bases separating them. The CDR3 contains 13 residues. The CDR3 sequence: CSAQRAGLDTQYF. CDR3 sequence (DNA): TGCAGTGCTCAGCGAGCCGGCTTAGATACGCAGTATTTT.

The V gene is TRBV12-3 or TRBV12-4, the J gene TRBJ2-2; 9 nucleotides align to TRBD2. Germline trimming cut 3 bases from V and 4 bases from J; bases unmatched to any gene: 6. The CDR3 runs to 16 residues. The CDR3 DNA reads TGTGCCAGCAGTTTGAGCGGGGGGATGATCACCGGGGAGCTGTTTTTT. Amino acids: CASSLSGGMITGELFF.

The V and J genes are TRBV7-9 and TRBJ2-5, with a weak D call TRBD1 (5 bases). This CDR3 contains 15 residues. Deletions cut 1 base from V and 4 bases from J, with 13 bases between. Germline values: CDR1 SEHNR, CDR2 FQNEAQ (reference sequence). CDR3 in DNA: TGTGCCAGCAGCTTAGAGGGGTTATGGCCAGAGACCCAGTACTTC. This encodes CASSLEGLWPETQYF.

This clonotype showed up many times. This chain uses TRBV12-3 or TRBV12-4 with TRBJ1-6; a weak D match, TRBD1 (6 bases). The CDR3 is 16 residues long. V lost 3 bases to trimming and J lost 9 bases, with 18 bases between them. The CDR3 sequence: CASSLILGQGISPLHF. CDR3 DNA sequence: TGTGCCAGCAGTTTGATCCTAGGCCAGGGGATTTCACCCCTCCACTTT.

This clonotype was seen repeatedly, ten times or more. The chain joins TRBV20-1 to TRBJ2-7; 8 positions agree with TRBD1. The CDR3 has 15 amino acids. The germline CDR1 and CDR2 sequences are DFQATT and SNEGSKA (reference sequence). The junction had 8 bases not matched to a gene; V was cut back by 2 bases and J by 2 bases. The CDR3 loop reads CSARLRDRPPYEQYF. The CDR3 coding sequence is TGCAGTGCTAGATTGAGGGACAGGCCCCCCTACGAGCAGTACTTC.

This clonotype has a count of ten or more. The chain recombines TRBV12-3 or TRBV12-4 with TRBJ2-7; the match to TRBD2 covers 8 bases. Trimming removed 6 bases from V and 3 bases from J; junction bases left unmatched: 10. This CDR3 contains 15 residues. CDR3 sequence: CASSQAGGGFYEQYF. CDR3 bases: TGTGCCAGCAGCCAGGCCGGGGGGGGCTTCTACGAGCAGTACTTC.

The V and J genes are TRBV14 and TRBJ2-6; TRBD1 might be the D (5 bases). The CDR3 length is 19 residues. The V gene's germline CDR1 is SGHDN and CDR2 FVKESK. Trimming stripped 4 bases from V and 0 bases from J, with 19 bases between. The CDR3 protein is CASSPALAGYISGANVLTF. CDR3 nucleotide sequence: TGTGCCAGCAGCCCTGCCCTGGCAGGGTATATCTCTGGGGCCAACGTCCTGACTTTC.

This clonotype appeared many times. The chain has TRBV20-1 and TRBJ2-1, with 10 positions matching TRBD2. V lost 3 bases, J lost 7 bases, and 6 bases stayed unmatched. The length of the CDR3 is 14 residues. Germline V gene data show CDR1 as DFQATT and CDR2 as SNEGSKA (reference sequence). In nucleotides, the CDR3 is TGCAGTGCTAGTCTACTAGCGGGAAGGAATGAGCAGTTCTTC. Protein sequence: CSASLLAGRNEQFF.

This chain joins TRBV3-1 and TRBJ2-7, with 8 bases lining up with TRBD1. Germline CDR1 LGHDT, CDR2 YNNKEL (reference sequence). The length of the CDR3 is 15 residues. Trimming took 1 base from V and 2 from J; bases not matched to a gene: 4. The CDR3 bases are TGTGCCAGCAGCCAAGTACAGGGGGTTCCCTACGAGCAGTACTTC. Its translation is CASSQVQGVPYEQYF.

This clonotype occurred a few times. CDR3 DNA: TGCAGTGCTAGAGACCGGGACAGGGGTTCCTACGAGCAGTACTTC. Translating it yields CSARDRDRGSYEQYF. This chain uses TRBV20-1 with TRBJ2-7, with TRBD1 matching 10 bases. V lost 0 bases, J lost 1 base, and 3 bases stayed unmatched. Germline V gene sequence: CDR1 DFQATT, CDR2 SNEGSKA (reference sequence). The CDR3 covers 15 residues.

This clonotype was detected ten times or more. This rearrangement joins TRBV20-1 to TRBJ2-1, with TRBD2 identical over 11 bases. This CDR3 has 16 amino acids. Germline CDR1 DFQATT, CDR2 SNEGSKA (reference sequence). J was trimmed by 7 bases and V by 5 bases; bases with no gene match: 13. The CDR3 bases are TGCAGTGCTCATTATGTACTCGGGACTAGCGGTAATGAGCAGTTCTTC. It is translated as CSAHYVLGTSGNEQFF.

This clonotype was recorded at least ten times. This rearrangement joins TRBV6-1 to TRBJ2-7; TRBD1 matches 9 bases. The CDR3 is 14 amino acids. V was pared by 5 bases and J by 6 bases, with 8 bases of the junction left unmatched. CDR1 MNHNS and CDR2 SASEGT come from the germline V gene. The CDR3 sequence: CASSTGTGSFEQYF. The CDR3 nucleotides read TGTGCCAGCAGTACCGGGACAGGGAGTTTCGAGCAGTACTTC.

This rearrangement joins TRBV7-8 to TRBJ2-3; D is unresolved. V was pared by 1 base and J by 0 bases, with 5 bases between. The germline gives CDR1 SGHVS, CDR2 FQNEAQ. The CDR3 totals 14 residues. CDR3 sequence reads: CASSLVVSTDTQYF. CDR3 nucleotide sequence: TGTGCCAGCAGCTTAGTAGTTAGCACAGATACGCAGTATTTT. Supplemented by reference TRBV7-8 and TRBJ2-3, the full variable domain reads GAGVSQSPRYKVAKRGQDVALRCDPISGHVSLFWYQQALGQGPEFLTYFQNEAQLDKSGLPSDRFFAERPEGSVSTLKIQRTQQEDSAVYLCASSLVVSTDTQYFGPGTRLTVL.